This is a list of T cell receptor beta chains from one sample in a study of T cell repertoires in cytomegalovirus infection. TCRdb used MiXCR to reprocess the reads, holding one entry per CDR3 protein. Here the sample spans more than 400,000 distinct CDR3 sequences, 26% being singletons. Sequencing used PBMCs. These receptors all stem from a human donor in good health (CMV status not recorded). Some clones in this sample may be carry-over from other donors' samples. CDR3s include the opening cysteine and the closing phenylalanine or tryptophan. A D gene is named only where the DNA matches it firmly. Rows may omit the clone size; those that give it use once, few, many or a size class.

V gene	J gene	CDR3 length	D gene	clone size	CDR3 protein	CDR3 DNA
TRBV28	TRBJ2-2	15	TRBD2	few	CASSFSGGPFGELFF	TGTGCCAGCAGTTTTTCGGGAGGGCCTTTCGGGGAGCTGTTTTTT
TRBV28	TRBJ1-5	16	TRBD1	.	CASSMDRVEDNQPQHF	TGTGCCAGCAGCATGGACAGGGTCGAGGACAATCAGCCCCAGCATTTT
TRBV2	TRBJ2-3	14	TRBD2	few	CASSGGLAGVTQYF	TGTGCCAGCAGTGGAGGACTAGCGGGAGTAACGCAGTATTTT
TRBV7-2	TRBJ1-5	17	TRBD1	many	CASSFDGTGVSNQPQHF	TGTGCCAGCAGCTTTGATGGGACAGGGGTTTCGAATCAGCCCCAGCATTTT
TRBV7-9	TRBJ1-6	15	.	few	CASSFLVTDNSPLHF	TGTGCCAGCAGCTTCCTAGTGACAGATAATTCACCCCTCCACTTT
TRBV20-1	TRBJ2-1	15	TRBD2	once	CSARGVAGIYNEQFF	TGCAGTGCTAGAGGTGTAGCGGGGATCTACAATGAGCAGTTCTTC
TRBV7-2	TRBJ2-1	14	.	.	CASSPRGWWGEQFF	TGTGCCAGCAGCCCCCGCGGGTGGTGGGGGGAGCAGTTCTTC
TRBV6-1	TRBJ2-1	14	.	.	CASSRHGSYNEQFF	TGTGCCAGCAGTCGCCACGGCAGCTACAATGAGCAGTTCTTC
TRBV6-2/TRBV6-3	TRBJ1-1	13	TRBD1	.	CASSLPGQVEVGF	TGTGCCAGCAGTCTTCCCGGACAGGTGGAGGTGGGATTT
TRBV3-1	TRBJ1-3	15	.	few	CASSQDPSSGNTIYF	TGTGCCAGCAGCCAAGATCCGAGCTCTGGAAACACCATATATTTT
TRBV7-6	TRBJ2-5	15	TRBD2	many	CASSLQSGSQETQYF	TGTGCCAGCAGCTTACAAAGCGGGAGCCAAGAGACCCAGTACTTC
TRBV12-3/TRBV12-4	TRBJ2-3	17	.	.	CASSLNSGVERRDTQYF	TGTGCCAGCAGTCTAAACTCTGGCGTGGAGCGCAGGGATACGCAGTATTTT
TRBV7-3	TRBJ1-3	14	TRBD1	few	CASSPGTGRNTIYF	TGTGCCAGCAGCCCAGGGACAGGGAGAAACACCATATATTTT
TRBV7-2	TRBJ2-7	14	TRBD1	many	CASMGADRAYEQYF	TGTGCCAGCATGGGGGCCGACAGGGCGTACGAGCAGTACTTC
TRBV20-1	TRBJ2-7	16	TRBD2	.	CSARDHRLAPAYEQYF	TGCAGTGCTAGAGATCATAGACTAGCGCCAGCCTACGAGCAGTACTTC
TRBV11-3	TRBJ2-1	15	TRBD2	.	CASSALGGTSNEQFF	TGTGCCAGCAGCGCACTTGGCGGGACTAGTAATGAGCAGTTCTTC
TRBV6-5	TRBJ2-2	11	.	.	CASSYHGELFF	TGTGCCAGCAGTTACCACGGGGAGCTGTTTTTT
TRBV7-8	TRBJ1-5	16	.	many	CASSSPGGVSNQPQHF	TGTGCCAGCAGCTCCCCGGGGGGGGTAAGCAATCAGCCCCAGCATTTT
TRBV25-1	TRBJ2-4	16	TRBD1	.	CASSARQGLGKNIQYF	TGTGCCAGCAGCGCGCGACAGGGTTTGGGCAAAAACATTCAGTACTTC
TRBV7-9	TRBJ1-2	15	.	many	CASSVGSRANYGYTF	TGTGCCAGCAGCGTCGGAAGCAGAGCTAACTATGGCTACACCTTC
TRBV7-8	TRBJ1-5	16	.	few	CASTPLRVWGNQPQHF	TGTGCCAGCACCCCTCTCAGGGTTTGGGGCAATCAGCCCCAGCATTTT
TRBV4-1	TRBJ2-1	14	.	few	CASSHELSYNEQFF	TGCGCCAGCAGCCATGAATTGTCCTACAATGAGCAGTTCTTC
TRBV6-1	TRBJ2-3	15	.	.	CASSDGPSGADTQYF	TGTGCCAGCAGTGACGGGCCGTCAGGGGCAGATACGCAGTATTTT
TRBV29-1	TRBJ2-7	13	.	few	CSVLGGPSYEQYF	TGCAGCGTCCTGGGCGGTCCCTCCTACGAGCAGTACTTC